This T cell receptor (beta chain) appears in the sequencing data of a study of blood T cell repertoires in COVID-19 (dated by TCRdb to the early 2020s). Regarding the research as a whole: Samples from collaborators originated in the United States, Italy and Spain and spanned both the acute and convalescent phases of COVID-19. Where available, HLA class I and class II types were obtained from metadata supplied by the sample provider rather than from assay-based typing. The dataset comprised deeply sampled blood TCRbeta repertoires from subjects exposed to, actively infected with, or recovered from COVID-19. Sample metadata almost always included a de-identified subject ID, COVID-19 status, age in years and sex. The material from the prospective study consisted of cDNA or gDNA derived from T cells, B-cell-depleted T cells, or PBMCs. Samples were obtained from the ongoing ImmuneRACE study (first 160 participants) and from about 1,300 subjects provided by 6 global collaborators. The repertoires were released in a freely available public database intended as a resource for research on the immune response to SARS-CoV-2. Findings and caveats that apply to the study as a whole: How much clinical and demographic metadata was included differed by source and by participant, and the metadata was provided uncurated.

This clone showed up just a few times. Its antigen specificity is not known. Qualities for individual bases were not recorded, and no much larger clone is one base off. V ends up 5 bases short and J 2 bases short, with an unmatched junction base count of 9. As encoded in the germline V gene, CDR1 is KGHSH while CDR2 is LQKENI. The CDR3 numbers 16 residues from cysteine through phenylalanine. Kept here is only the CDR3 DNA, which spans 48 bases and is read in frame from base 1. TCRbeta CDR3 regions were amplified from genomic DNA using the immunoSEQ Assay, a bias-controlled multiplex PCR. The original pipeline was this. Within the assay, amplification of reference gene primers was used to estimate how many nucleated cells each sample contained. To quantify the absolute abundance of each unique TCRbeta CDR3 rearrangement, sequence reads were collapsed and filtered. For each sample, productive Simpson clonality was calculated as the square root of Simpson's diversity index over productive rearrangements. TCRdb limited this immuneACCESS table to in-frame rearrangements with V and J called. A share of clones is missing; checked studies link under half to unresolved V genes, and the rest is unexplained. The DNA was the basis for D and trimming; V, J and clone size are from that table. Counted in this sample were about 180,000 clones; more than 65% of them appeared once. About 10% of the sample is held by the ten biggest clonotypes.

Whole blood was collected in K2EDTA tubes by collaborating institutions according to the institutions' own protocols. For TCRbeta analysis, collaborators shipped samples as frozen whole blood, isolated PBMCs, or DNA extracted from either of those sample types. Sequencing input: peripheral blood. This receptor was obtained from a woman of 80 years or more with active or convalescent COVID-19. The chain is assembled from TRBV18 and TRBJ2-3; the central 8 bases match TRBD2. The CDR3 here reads CASSSTGLAPTDTQYF. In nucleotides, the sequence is TGTGCCAGCTCATCGACCGGACTAGCTCCCACAGATACGCAGTATTTT.